These T cell receptor beta chains were read from a single sample in a study of graft-versus-host responses after intestinal transplantation. Profiled with immunoSEQ multiplex PCR; TCRdb holds only in-frame clones, not every one. The data show tens of thousands of clones, about 87% seen once. These TCRs are of unknown antigen specificity. The sequencing used unstimulated CD4+ T cells sorted from spleen or lymph node cells, collected before transplant. The receptors here all came from a human donor who was the organ donor for an intestinal transplant. The CDR3 runs from the conserved cysteine through the conserved F or W. The D gene is left open where the match is weak. Some rows mark clone size as missing; the rest say once, few, many or name a class of expanded clone.

j_call clone_size d_call v_call cdr3_aa cdr3_nt
TRBJ1-2 - TRBD1 TRBV9 CASSRDRNYGYTF TGTGCCAGCAGCCGGGACAGAAACTATGGCTACACCTTC
TRBJ2-1 - TRBD2 TRBV7-2 CASSSGLAGVRFF TGTGCCAGCAGCTCGGGACTAGCGGGAGTGCGGTTCTTC
TRBJ2-1 once TRBD2 TRBV2 CATWTSGVSQFF TGTGCCACCTGGACTAGCGGGGTGTCGCAGTTCTTC
TRBJ1-4 - TRBD1 TRBV5-6 CASSLSRELTGPNEKLFF TGTGCCAGCAGCTTGTCCCGAGAGTTGACAGGGCCAAATGAAAAACTGTTTTTT
TRBJ2-3 once TRBD2 TRBV15 CATSRVRLAGATDTQYF TGTGCCACCAGCAGAGTTAGGCTAGCGGGAGCCACAGATACGCAGTATTTT
TRBJ1-4 - - TRBV18 CASSPDGEKLFF TGTGCCAGCTCACCTGATGGCGAAAAACTGTTTTTT
TRBJ2-3 - TRBD1 TRBV11-1 CASSRPDRTTDTQYF TGTGCCAGCAGCCGTCCGGACAGGACCACAGATACGCAGTATTTT
TRBJ2-3 - - TRBV7-3 CASSLSPERSDTQYF TGTGCCAGCAGCTTATCCCCCGAGCGGTCGGATACGCAGTATTTT
TRBJ2-1 few - TRBV21-1 CASNPRETSGRRNNEQFF TGTGCCAGCAACCCTAGGGAGACTAGCGGGAGGAGAAACAATGAGCAGTTCTTC
TRBJ2-2 - TRBD2 TRBV7-3 CASSLLGRGGPGELFF TGTGCCAGCAGCTTGCTGGGGCGGGGGGGCCCCGGGGAGCTGTTTTTT
TRBJ2-5 - - TRBV28 CASRTPTGPNRETQYF TGTGCCAGCAGGACTCCAACAGGTCCGAATCGGGAGACCCAGTACTTC
TRBJ1-1 - TRBD1 TRBV4-1 CAVGVRTGGGTEAFF TGCGCCGTGGGGGTGAGGACAGGGGGAGGAACTGAAGCTTTCTTT
TRBJ1-4 - TRBD1 TRBV19 CASTDRGVEKLFF TGTGCCAGTACGGACAGGGGGGTTGAAAAACTGTTTTTT